This T cell receptor (beta chain) was sequenced for a study of yellow fever vaccine responses in identical twins. Points from the study as a whole: Reportedly, the response of twins' T cells to the vaccine seemed partly convergent, partly personalized.

In TCRdb, the RT-PCR reads were re-called with MiXCR into one record per CDR3 protein. The sample yields 14,000 or so distinct CDR3 sequences, approximately 84% seen once. Germline CDR1 reads SGHTS; CDR2 reads YDEGEE. The CDR3 consists of 14 residues. The V gene end was trimmed by 2 bases and the J gene end by 5 bases; junction bases not matched to a gene: 4. Concerning this clonotype: The antigen remains undetermined.

J is TRBJ2-3 and V is TRBV5-8; TRBD1 aligns across 8 bases. The clonotype comes from a woman between 18 and 30 years old who received the yellow fever vaccine. The input for sequencing was T cells from blood (PBMCs), unsorted or a sorted subset (not recorded which), taken before or after yellow fever vaccination (not recorded which). CDR3 nucleotide sequence: TGTGCCAGCAGCTTCGACAGGGGATTAGATACGCAGTATTTT. It yields the protein CASSFDRGLDTQYF.